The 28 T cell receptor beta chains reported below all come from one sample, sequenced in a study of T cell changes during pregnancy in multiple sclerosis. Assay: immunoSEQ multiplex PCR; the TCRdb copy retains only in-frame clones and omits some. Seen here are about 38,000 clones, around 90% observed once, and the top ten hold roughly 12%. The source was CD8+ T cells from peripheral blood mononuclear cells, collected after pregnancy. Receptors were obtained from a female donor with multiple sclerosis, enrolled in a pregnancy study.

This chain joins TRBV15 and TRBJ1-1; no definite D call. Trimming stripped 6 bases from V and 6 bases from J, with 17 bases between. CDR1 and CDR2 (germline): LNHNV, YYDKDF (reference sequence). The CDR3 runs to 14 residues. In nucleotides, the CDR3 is TGTGCCACCAGTCCTGACTGGGAGTTTCCTGAAGCTTTCTTT. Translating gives CATSPDWEFPEAFF.

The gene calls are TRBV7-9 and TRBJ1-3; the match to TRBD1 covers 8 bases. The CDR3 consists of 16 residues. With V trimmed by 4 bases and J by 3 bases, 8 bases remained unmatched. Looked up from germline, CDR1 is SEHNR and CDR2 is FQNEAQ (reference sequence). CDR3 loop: CASSSSDRVRGNTIYF. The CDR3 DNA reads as TGTGCCAGCAGCTCTTCGGACAGGGTTCGTGGAAACACCATATATTTT.

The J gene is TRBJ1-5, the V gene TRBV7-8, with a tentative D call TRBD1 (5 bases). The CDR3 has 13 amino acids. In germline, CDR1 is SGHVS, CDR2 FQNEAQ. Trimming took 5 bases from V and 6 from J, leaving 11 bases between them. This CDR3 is CASSPTVSQPQHF. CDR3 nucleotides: TGTGCCAGCAGCCCGACAGTAAGTCAGCCCCAGCATTTT.

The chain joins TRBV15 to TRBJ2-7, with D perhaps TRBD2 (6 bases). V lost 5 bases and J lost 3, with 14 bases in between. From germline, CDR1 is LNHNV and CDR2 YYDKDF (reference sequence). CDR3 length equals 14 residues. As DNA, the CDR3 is TGTGCCACCAGCGCCGGCTTGGAGGGCTACGAGCAGTACTTC. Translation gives CATSAGLEGYEQYF.

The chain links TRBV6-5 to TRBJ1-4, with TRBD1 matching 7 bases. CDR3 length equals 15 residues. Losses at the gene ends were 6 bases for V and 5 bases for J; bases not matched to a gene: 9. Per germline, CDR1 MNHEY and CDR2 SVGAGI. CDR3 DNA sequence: TGTGCCAGCAGGGGGACAGTCACGGACAATGAAAAACTGTTTTTT. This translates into CASRGTVTDNEKLFF.

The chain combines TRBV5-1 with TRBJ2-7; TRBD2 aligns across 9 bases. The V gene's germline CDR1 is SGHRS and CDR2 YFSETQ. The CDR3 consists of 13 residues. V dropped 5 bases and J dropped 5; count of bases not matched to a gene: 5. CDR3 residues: CASSSGSRNEQYF. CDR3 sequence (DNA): TGCGCCAGCAGTAGCGGGAGTAGAAACGAGCAGTACTTC.

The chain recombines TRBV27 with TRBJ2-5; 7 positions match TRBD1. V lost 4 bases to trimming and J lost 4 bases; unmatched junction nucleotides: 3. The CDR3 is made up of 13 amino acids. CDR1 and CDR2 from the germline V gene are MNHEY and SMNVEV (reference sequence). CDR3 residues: CASSWDSGETQYF. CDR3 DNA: TGTGCCAGCAGTTGGGACAGTGGAGAGACCCAGTACTTC.

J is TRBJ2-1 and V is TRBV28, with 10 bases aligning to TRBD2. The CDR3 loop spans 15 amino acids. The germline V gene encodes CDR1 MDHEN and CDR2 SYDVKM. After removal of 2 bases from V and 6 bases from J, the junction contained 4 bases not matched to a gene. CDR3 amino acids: CASSLALAGGNEQFF. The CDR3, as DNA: TGTGCCAGCAGTTTAGCGTTAGCGGGAGGCAATGAGCAGTTCTTC.

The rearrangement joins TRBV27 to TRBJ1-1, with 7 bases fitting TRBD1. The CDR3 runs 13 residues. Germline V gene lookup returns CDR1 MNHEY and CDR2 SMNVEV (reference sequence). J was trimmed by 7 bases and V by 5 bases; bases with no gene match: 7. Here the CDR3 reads CASSRFDRDEAFF. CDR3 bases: TGTGCCAGCAGTCGCTTCGACAGGGATGAAGCTTTCTTT.

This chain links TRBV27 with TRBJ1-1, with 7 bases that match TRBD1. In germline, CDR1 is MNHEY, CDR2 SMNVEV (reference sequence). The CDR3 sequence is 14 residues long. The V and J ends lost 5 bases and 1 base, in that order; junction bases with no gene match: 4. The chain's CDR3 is CASSVRGWNTEAFF. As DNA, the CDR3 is TGTGCCAGCAGTGTCAGGGGGTGGAACACTGAAGCTTTCTTT.

The CDR3 protein is CASSFRQGSTGELFF. CDR3 bases: TGTGCCAGCAGTTTCCGACAGGGGAGCACCGGGGAGCTGTTTTTT. This chain connects TRBV6-5 to TRBJ2-2; 8 bases line up with TRBD1. The CDR3 has 15 residues. Per germline, CDR1 MNHEY and CDR2 SVGAGI. The V gene end was trimmed by 4 bases and the J gene end by 4 bases; junction bases not matched to a gene: 5.

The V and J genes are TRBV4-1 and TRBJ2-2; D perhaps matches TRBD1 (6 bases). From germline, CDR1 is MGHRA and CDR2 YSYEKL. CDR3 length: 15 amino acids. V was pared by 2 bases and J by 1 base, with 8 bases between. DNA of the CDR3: TGCGCCAGCAGCCAACTGGGACAGAACACCGGGGAGCTGTTTTTT. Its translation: CASSQLGQNTGELFF.

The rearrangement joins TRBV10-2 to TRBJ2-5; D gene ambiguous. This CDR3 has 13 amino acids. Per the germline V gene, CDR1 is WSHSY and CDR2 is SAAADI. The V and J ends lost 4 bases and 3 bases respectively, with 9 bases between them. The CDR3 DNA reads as TGCGCCAGCAGTGTAAACAGAGAAGAGACCCAGTACTTC. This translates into CASSVNREETQYF.

This chain's CDR3 is CASTLPAGTDTQYF. For the CDR3, the DNA is TGTGCCAGCACATTACCGGCGGGAACAGATACGCAGTATTTT. The chain has TRBV12-1 and TRBJ2-3; no check of the table's D call, TRBD2, against the DNA was made. TRBV12-1 has pseudogene status. The CDR3 totals 14 residues.

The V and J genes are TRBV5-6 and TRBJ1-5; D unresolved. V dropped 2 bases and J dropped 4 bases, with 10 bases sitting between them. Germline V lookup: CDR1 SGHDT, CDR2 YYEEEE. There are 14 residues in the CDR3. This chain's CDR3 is CASSLRTSNQPQHF. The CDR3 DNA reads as TGTGCCAGCAGCTTAAGAACTTCTAATCAGCCCCAGCATTTT.

This CDR3 is CASSVSRLGDYVTGELFF. CDR3 in DNA: TGTGCCAGCAGCGTATCCCGCTTGGGGGACTACGTCACCGGGGAGCTGTTTTTT. This chain connects TRBV9 to TRBJ2-2, with 7 positions matching TRBD2. CDR1 SGDLS and CDR2 YYNGEE come from the germline V gene. The CDR3 covers 18 residues. J lost 4 bases, V lost 1 base, and 13 bases had no gene match.

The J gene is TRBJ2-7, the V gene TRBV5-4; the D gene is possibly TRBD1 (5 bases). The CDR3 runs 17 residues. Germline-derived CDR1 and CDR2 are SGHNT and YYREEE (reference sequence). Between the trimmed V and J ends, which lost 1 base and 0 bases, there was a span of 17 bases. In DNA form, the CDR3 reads TGTGCCAGCAGCTTGAAGGGGCCCCTGACTTACTCCTACGAGCAGTACTTC. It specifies CASSLKGPLTYSYEQYF.

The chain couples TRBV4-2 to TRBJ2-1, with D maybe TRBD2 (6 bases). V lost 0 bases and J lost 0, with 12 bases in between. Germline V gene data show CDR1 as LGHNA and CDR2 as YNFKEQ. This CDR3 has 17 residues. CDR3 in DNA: TGTGCCAGCAGCCAAGATGGGGCGGGAAGCTCCTACAATGAGCAGTTCTTC. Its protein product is CASSQDGAGSSYNEQFF.

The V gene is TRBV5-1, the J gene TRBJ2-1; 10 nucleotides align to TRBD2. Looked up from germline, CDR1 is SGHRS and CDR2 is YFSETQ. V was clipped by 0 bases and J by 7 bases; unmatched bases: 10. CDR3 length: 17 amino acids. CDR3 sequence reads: CASSLAGTSAFGNEQFF. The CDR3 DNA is TGCGCCAGCAGCTTGGCGGGGACTAGCGCATTCGGGAATGAGCAGTTCTTC. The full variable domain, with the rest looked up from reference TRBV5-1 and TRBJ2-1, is KAGVTQTPRYLIKTRGQQVTLSCSPISGHRSVSWYQQTPGQGLQFLFEYFSETQRNKGNFPGRFSGRQFSNSRSEMNVSTLELGDSALYLCASSLAGTSAFGNEQFFGPGTRLTVL.

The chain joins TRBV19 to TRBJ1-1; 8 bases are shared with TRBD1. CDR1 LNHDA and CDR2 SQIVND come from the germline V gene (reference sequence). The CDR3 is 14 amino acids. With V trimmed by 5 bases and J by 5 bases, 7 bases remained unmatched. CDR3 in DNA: TGTGCCAGTAGTCCGGGACAGGCGGATACTGAAGCTTTCTTT. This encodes CASSPGQADTEAFF.

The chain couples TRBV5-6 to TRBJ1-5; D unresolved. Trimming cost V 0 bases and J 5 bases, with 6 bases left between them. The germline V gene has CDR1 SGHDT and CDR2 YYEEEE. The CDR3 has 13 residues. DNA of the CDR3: TGTGCCAGCAGCTTGGAACCGGATCAGCCCCAGCATTTT. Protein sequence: CASSLEPDQPQHF.

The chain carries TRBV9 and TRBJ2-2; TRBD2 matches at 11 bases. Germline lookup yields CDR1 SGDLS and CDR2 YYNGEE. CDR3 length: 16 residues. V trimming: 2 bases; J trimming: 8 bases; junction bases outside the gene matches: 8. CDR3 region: CASSVRLAGPIGELFF. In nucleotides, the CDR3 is TGTGCCAGCAGCGTCAGACTAGCGGGGCCCATAGGGGAGCTGTTTTTT.

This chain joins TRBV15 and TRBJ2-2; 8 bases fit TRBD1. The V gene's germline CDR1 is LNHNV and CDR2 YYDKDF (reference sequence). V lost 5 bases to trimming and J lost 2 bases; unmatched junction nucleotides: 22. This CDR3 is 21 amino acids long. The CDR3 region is CATSGPSHAGGLYTNTGELFF. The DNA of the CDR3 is TGTGCCACCAGCGGCCCAAGCCACGCAGGGGGCTTGTATACCAACACCGGGGAGCTGTTTTTT.

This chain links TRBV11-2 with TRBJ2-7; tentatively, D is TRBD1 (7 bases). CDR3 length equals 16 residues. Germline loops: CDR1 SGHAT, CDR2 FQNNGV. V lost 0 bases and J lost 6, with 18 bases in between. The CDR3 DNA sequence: TGTGCCAGCAGCTTAGAATTCGGGGGACAGAGGGGCGAGCAGTACTTC. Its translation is CASSLEFGGQRGEQYF.

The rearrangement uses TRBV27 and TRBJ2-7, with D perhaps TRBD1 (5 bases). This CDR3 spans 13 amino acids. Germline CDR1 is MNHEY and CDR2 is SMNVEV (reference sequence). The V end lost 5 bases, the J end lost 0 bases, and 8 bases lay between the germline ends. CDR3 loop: CASSRGSSYEQYF. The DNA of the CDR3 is TGTGCCAGCAGTAGGGGTAGCTCCTACGAGCAGTACTTC.

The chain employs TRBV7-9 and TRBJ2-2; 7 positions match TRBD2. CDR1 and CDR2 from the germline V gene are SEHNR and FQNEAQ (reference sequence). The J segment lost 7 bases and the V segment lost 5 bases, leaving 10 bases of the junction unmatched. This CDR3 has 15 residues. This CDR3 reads CASSLSGKEVGELFF. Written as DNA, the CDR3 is TGTGCCAGCAGCCTGAGCGGGAAAGAGGTCGGGGAGCTGTTTTTT. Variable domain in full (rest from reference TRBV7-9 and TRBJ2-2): DTGVSQNPRHKITKRGQNVTFRCDPISEHNRLYWYRQTLGQGPEFLTYFQNEAQLEKSRLLSDRFSAERPKGSFSTLEIQRTEQGDSAMYLCASSLSGKEVGELFFGEGSRLTVL.

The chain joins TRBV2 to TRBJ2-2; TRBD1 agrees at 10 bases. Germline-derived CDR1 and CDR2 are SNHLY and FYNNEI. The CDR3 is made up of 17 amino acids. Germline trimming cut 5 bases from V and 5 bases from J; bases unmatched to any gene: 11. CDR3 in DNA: TGTGCCAGCAGTACCCCCCGGGACAGGGGTATAACCGGGGAGCTGTTTTTT. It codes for CASSTPRDRGITGELFF.

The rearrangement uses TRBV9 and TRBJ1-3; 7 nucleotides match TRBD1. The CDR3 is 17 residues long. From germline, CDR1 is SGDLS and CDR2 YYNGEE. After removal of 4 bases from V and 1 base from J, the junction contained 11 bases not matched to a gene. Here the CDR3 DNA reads TGTGCCAGCAGCAACCCGACAGGGATAGGATCTGGAAACACCATATATTTT. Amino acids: CASSNPTGIGSGNTIYF.